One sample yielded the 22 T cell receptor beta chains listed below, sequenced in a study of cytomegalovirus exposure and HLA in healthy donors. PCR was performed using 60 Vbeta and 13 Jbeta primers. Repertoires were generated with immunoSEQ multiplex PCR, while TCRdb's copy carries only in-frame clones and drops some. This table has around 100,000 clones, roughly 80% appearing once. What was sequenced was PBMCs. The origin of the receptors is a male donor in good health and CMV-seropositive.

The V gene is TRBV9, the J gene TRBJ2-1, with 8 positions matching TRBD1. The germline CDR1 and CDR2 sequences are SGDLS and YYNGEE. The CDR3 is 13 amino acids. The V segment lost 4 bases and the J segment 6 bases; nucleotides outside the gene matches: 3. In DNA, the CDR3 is TGTGCCAGCAGCCCCACAGGGGGCAATGAGCAGTTCTTC. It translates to CASSPTGGNEQFF.

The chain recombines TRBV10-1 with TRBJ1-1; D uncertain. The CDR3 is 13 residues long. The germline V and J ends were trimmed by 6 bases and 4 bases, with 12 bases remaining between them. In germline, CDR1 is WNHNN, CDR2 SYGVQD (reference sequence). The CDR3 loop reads CASRETWATEAFF. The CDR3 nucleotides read TGCGCCAGCAGGGAAACTTGGGCCACTGAAGCTTTCTTT.

This CDR3 is CASSEGRNSNYGYTF. CDR3 bases: TGCGCCAGCAGCGAGGGCCGAAACTCTAACTATGGCTACACCTTC. V and J are TRBV5-1 and TRBJ1-2, with D hard to call. This CDR3 is 15 amino acids long. CDR1 and CDR2 (germline): SGHRS, YFSETQ. The V gene lost 4 bases and the J gene lost 0 bases, with 13 bases spanning the gap.

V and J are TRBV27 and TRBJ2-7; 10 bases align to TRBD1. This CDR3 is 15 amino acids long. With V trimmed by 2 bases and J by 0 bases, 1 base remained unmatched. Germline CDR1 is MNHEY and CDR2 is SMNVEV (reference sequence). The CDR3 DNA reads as TGTGCCAGCAGTTTAGGACAGGGGGGCTCCTACGAGCAGTACTTC. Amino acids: CASSLGQGGSYEQYF.

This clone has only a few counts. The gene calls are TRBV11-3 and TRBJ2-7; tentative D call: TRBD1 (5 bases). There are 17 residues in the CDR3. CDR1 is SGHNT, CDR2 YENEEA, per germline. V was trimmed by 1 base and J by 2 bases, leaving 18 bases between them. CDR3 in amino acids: CASSLGSIGQGPYEQYF. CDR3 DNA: TGTGCCAGCAGCTTAGGATCGATTGGCCAGGGCCCCTACGAGCAGTACTTC.

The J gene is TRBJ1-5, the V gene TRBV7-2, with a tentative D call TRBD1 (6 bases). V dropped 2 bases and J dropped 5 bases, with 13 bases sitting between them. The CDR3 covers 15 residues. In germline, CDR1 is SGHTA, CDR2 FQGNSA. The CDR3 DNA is TGTGCCAGCAGCTTAATTTCCCCAGGGGATCAGCCCCAGCATTTT. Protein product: CASSLISPGDQPQHF.

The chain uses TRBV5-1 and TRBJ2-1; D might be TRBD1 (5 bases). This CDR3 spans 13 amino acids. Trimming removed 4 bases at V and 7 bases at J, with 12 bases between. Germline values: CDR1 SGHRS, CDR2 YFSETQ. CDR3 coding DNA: TGCGCCAGCAGCAACCAGGGTGAGAATGAGCAGTTCTTC. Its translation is CASSNQGENEQFF.

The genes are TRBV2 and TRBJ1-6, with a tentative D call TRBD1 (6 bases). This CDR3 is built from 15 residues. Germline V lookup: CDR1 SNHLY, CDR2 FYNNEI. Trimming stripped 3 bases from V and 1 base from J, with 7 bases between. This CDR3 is CASSEGASYNSPLHF. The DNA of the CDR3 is TGTGCCAGCAGTGAGGGGGCATCCTATAATTCACCCCTCCACTTT.

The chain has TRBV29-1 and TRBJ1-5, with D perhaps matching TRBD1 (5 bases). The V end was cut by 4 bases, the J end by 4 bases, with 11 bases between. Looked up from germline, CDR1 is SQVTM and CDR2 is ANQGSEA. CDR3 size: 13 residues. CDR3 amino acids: CSVAIDSNQPQHF. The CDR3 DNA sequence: TGCAGCGTTGCCATTGACAGTAATCAGCCCCAGCATTTT.

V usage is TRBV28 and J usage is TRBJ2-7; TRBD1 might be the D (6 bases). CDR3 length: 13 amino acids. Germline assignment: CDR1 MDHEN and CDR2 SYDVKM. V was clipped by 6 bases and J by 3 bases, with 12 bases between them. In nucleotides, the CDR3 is TGTGCCAGCAGGCCCGGGACAAGCTACGAGCAGTACTTC. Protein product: CASRPGTSYEQYF.

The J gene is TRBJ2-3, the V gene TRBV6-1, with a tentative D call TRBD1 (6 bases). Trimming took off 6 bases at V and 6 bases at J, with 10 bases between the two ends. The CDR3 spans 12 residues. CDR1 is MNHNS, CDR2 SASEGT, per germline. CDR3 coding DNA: TGTGCCAGCAGCGGACAGCGGGATACGCAGTATTTT. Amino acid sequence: CASSGQRDTQYF.

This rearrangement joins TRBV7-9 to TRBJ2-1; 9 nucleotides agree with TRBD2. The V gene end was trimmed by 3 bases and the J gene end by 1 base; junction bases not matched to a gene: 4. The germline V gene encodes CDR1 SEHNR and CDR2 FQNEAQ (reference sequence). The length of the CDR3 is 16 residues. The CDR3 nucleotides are TGTGCCAGCAGCTTGACTAGCGGTTATTCCTACAATGAGCAGTTCTTC. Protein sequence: CASSLTSGYSYNEQFF. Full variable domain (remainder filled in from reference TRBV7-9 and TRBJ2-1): DTGVSQNPRHKITKRGQNVTFRCDPISEHNRLYWYRQTLGQGPEFLTYFQNEAQLEKSRLLSDRFSAERPKGSFSTLEIQRTEQGDSAMYLCASSLTSGYSYNEQFFGPGTRLTVL.

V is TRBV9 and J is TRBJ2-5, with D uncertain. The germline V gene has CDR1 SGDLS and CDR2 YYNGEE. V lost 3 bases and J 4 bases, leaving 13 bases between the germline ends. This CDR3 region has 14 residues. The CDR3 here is CASSATPSRETQYF. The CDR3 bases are TGTGCCAGCAGCGCGACTCCTTCGAGAGAGACCCAGTACTTC.

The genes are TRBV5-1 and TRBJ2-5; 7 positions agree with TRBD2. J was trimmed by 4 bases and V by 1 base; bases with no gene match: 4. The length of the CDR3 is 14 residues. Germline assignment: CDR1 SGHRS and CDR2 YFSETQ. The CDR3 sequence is CASSLNGEGETQYF. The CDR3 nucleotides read TGCGCCAGCAGCTTGAACGGGGAGGGAGAGACCCAGTACTTC.

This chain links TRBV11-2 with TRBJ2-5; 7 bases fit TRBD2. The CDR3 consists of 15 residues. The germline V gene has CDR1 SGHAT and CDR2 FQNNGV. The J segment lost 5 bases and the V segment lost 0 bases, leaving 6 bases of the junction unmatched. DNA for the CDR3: TGTGCCAGCAGCTTAGAGGGGACTATGATGGAGACCCAGTACTTC. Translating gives CASSLEGTMMETQYF.

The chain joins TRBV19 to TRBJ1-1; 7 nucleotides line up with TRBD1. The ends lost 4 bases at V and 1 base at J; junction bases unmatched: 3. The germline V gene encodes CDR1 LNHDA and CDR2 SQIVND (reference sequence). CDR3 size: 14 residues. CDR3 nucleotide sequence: TGTGCCAGTAGTACGAACAGGGGGAACACTGAAGCTTTCTTT. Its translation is CASSTNRGNTEAFF.

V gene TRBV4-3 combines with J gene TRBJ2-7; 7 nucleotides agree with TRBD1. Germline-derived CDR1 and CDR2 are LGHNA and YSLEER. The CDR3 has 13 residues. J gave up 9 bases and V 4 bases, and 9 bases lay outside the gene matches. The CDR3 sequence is CASSPRQGRLQYF. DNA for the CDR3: TGCGCCAGCAGCCCAAGACAGGGCCGCCTGCAGTACTTC.

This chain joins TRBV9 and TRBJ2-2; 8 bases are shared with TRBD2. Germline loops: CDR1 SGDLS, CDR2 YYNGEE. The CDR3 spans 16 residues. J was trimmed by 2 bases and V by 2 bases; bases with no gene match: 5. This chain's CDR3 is CASSVGTRINTGELFF. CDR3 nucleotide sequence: TGTGCCAGCAGCGTCGGGACTAGAATTAACACCGGGGAGCTGTTTTTT.

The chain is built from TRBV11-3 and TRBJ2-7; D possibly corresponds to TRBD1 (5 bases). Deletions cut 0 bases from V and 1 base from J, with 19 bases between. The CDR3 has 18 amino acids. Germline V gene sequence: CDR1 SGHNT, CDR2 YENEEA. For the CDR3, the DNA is TGTGCCAGCAGCTTAGACACGGCGGCGGCAGGGAAATCCTACGAGCAGTACTTC. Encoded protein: CASSLDTAAAGKSYEQYF.

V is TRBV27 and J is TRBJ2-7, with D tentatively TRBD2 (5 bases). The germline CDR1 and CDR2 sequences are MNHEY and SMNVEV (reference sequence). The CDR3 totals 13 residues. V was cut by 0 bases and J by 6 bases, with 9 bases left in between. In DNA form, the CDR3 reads TGTGCCAGCAGTTTATCGTTCGGGGTCGAGCAGTACTTC. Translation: CASSLSFGVEQYF.

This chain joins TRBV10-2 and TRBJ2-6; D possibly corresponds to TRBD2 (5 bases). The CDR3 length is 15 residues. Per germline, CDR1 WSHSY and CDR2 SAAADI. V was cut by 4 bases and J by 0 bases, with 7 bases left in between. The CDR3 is CASSGTRSGANVLTF. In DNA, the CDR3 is TGCGCCAGCAGTGGGACTCGCTCTGGGGCCAACGTCCTGACTTTC.

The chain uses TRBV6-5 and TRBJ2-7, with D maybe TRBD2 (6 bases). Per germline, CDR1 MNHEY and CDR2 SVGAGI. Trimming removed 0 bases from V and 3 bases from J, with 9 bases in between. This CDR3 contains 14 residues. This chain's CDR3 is CASSYSGRGYEQYF. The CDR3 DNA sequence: TGTGCCAGCAGTTACTCAGGGCGGGGCTACGAGCAGTACTTC.